The text below deals with one TCR beta chain. Its antigen target is currently unknown. Per-base quality was not reported, and no clone a single base away is much larger than it. The immunoSEQ Assay, a bias-controlled multiplex PCR, was used to amplify TCRbeta CDR3 regions from genomic DNA. In the paper's pipeline: The number of nucleated cells in each sample was estimated from the amplification of reference gene primers within the assay. To quantify the absolute abundance of each unique TCRbeta CDR3 rearrangement, sequence reads were collapsed and filtered. Productive Simpson clonality was computed per sample as the square root of Simpson's diversity index over productive rearrangements. The clones in this table, taken by TCRdb from immuneACCESS, are in-frame only. Not every clone is retained; where verified, under half of the shortfall comes from an unresolved V gene, and the cause of the rest is unknown. V and J calls and clone size are those listed in that table; D and trimming were worked out from the DNA. This sample has 200,000 to 250,000 clones in its table, and roughly four fifths of those were observed once. The top ten clonotypes cover about 3.2% of the sample.

The CDR3, cysteine through phenylalanine, is 15 amino acids long. The only DNA kept is the CDR3, 45 bases in frame from the first base. According to the germline V gene (reference sequence), CDR1 reads MNHEY and CDR2 reads SMNVEV. Unmatched junction bases come to 3, with V trimmed by 10 bases and J by 1 base. The entry originates in a study of blood T cell repertoires in COVID-19 (dated by TCRdb to between 2020 and 2021). In the study overall: The collaborator samples originated in the United States, Italy and Spain and spanned the acute and convalescent phases of COVID-19. The prospective study material was composed of cDNA or gDNA derived from T cells, B-cell-depleted T cells, or PBMCs. The dataset comprised deeply sampled blood TCRbeta repertoires from subjects exposed to, actively infected with, or recovered from COVID-19. A freely available public database, intended as a resource for researchers studying the immune response to SARS-CoV-2, is where the repertoires were released. The samples were drawn from the first 160 participants of the ongoing ImmuneRACE study and from 950 to 1,500 subjects provided by 6 global collaborators. The sample metadata nearly always contained a de-identified subject ID, COVID-19 status, age in years and sex. Where available, HLA class I and class II types were obtained from metadata supplied by the sample provider rather than from assay-based typing. On the study overall, not on this receptor specifically: How much clinical and demographic metadata was included differed by source and by participant, and the metadata was provided uncurated.

The collaborating institutions used their own protocols to collect whole blood in K2EDTA tubes. For TCRbeta analysis, collaborators shipped samples in one of three forms: frozen whole blood, isolated PBMCs, or DNA extracted from either of those sample types. The receptor's source is a woman between 18 and 30 years old with acute or convalescent COVID-19. The sequence joins TRBV27 to TRBJ2-2; the junction holds 13 bases that match TRBD2. Sequencing input: peripheral blood. The CDR3 protein sequence reads: CATRTSGRNTGELFF. The nucleotides are TGTGCCACCAGGACTAGCGGGAGGAACACCGGGGAGCTGTTTTTT.